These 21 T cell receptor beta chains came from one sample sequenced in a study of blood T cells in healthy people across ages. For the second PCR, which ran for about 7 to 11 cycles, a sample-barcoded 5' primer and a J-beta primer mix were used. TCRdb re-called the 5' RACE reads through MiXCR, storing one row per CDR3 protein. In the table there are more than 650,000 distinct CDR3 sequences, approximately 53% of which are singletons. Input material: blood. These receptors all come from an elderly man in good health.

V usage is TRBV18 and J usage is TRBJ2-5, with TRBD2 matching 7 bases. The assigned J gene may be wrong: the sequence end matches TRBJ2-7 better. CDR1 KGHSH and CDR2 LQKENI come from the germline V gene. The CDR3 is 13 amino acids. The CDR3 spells CASSSLADYEQYF. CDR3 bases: TGTGCCAGCTCTTCCCTAGCGGACTACGAGCAGTACTTC.

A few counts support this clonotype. DNA of the CDR3: TGCAGTGCTGGAAGGACAGGGGGCCCCTACGAGCAGTACTTC. This sequence encodes CSAGRTGGPYEQYF. The rearrangement links TRBV20-1 to TRBJ2-7; 11 bases agree with TRBD1. With 5 bases clipped from V and 2 bases from J, the junction kept 5 bases outside the gene matches. Germline loops: CDR1 DFQATT, CDR2 SNEGSKA (reference sequence). The CDR3 is 14 residues long.

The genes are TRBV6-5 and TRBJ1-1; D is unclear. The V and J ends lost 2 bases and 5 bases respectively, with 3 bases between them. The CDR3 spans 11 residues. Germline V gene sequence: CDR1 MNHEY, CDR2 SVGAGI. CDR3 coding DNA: TGTGCCAGCAGTTACGGGACTGAAGCTTTCTTT. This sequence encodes CASSYGTEAFF.

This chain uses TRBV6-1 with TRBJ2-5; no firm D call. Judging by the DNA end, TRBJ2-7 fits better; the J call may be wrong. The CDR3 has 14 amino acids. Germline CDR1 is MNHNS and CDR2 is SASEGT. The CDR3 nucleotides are TGTGCCAGCAGTGAAGACTTTCGCGAGTACGAGCAGTACTTC. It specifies CASSEDFREYEQYF.

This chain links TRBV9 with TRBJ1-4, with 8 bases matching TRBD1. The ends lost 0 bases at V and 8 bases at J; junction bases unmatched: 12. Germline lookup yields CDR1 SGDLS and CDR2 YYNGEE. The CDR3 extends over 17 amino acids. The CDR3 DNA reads TGTGCCAGCAGCGTAGGGAACCGGGGGACAGGAGAGGAAAAACTGTTTTTT. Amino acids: CASSVGNRGTGEEKLFF.

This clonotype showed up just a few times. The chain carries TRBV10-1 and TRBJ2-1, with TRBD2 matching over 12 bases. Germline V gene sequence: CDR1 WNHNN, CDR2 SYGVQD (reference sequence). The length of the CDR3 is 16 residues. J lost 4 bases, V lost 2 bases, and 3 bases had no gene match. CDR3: CASSEGTSGQYNEQFF. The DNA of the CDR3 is TGCGCCAGCAGTGAGGGGACTAGCGGGCAATACAATGAGCAGTTCTTC.

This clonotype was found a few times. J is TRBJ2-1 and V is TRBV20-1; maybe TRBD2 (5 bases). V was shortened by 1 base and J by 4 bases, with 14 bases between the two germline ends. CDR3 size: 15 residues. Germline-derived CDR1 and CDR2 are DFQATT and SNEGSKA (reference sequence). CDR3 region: CSARVARGRYNEQFF. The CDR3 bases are TGCAGTGCTAGAGTCGCGAGAGGGCGGTACAATGAGCAGTTCTTC.

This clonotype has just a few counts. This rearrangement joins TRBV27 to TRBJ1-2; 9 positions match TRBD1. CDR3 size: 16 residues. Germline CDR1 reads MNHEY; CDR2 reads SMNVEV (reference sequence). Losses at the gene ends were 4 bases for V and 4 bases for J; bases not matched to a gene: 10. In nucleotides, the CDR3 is TGTGCCAGCAGTTCCTTCGACAGGGGGACCAGCTATGGCTACACCTTC. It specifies CASSSFDRGTSYGYTF.

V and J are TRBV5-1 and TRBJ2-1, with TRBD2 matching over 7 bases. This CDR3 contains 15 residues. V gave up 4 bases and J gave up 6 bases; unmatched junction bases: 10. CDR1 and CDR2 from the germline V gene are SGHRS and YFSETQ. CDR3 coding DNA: TGCGCCAGCAGCCCTGGGGCTAGCGGAGTCAATGAGCAGTTCTTC. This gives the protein CASSPGASGVNEQFF.

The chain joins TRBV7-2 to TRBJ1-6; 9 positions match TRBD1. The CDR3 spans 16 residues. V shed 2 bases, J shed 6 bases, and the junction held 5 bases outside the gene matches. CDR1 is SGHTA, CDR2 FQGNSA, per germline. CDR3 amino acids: CASSLYPGQGNSPLHF. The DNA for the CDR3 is TGTGCCAGCAGCTTATACCCGGGACAGGGTAATTCACCCCTCCACTTT.

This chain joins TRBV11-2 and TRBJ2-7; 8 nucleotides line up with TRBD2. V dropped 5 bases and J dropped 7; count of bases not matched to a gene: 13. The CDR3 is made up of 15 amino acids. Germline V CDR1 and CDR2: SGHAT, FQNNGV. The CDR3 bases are TGTGCCAGCAGCCGCCCGGGACTAGTGATAAAGGAGCAGTACTTC. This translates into CASSRPGLVIKEQYF.

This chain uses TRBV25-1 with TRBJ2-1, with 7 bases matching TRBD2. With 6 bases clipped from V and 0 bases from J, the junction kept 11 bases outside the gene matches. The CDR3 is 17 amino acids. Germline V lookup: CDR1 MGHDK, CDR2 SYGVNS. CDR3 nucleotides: TGTGCCAGCAGAGACGAAAGGGGCGGGAGCTCCTACAATGAGCAGTTCTTC. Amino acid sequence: CASRDERGGSSYNEQFF.

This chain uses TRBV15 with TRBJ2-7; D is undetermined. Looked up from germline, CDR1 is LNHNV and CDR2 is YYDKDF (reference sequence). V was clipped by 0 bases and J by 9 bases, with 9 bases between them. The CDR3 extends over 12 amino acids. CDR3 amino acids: CATSRDARRQYF. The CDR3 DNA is TGTGCCACCAGCAGAGATGCCCGAAGGCAGTACTTC.

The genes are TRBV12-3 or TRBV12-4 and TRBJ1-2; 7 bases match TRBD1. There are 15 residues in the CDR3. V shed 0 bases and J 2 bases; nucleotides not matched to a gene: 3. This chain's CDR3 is CASSLAPGQNYGYTF. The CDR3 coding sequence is TGTGCCAGCAGTTTAGCGCCGGGACAGAACTATGGCTACACCTTC.

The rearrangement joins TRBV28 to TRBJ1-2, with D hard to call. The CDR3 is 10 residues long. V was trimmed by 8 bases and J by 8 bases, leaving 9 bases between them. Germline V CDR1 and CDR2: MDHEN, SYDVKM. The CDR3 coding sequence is TGTGCCAGCCGGAGGGAAGGCTACACCTTC. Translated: CASRREGYTF.

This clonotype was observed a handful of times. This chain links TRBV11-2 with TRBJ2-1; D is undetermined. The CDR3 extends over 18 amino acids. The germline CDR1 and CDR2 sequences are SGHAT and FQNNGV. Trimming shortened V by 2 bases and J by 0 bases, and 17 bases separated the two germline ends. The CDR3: CASSLIPLRTLSYNEQFF. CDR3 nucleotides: TGTGCCAGCAGCTTAATTCCCTTGAGGACCCTCTCCTACAATGAGCAGTTCTTC.

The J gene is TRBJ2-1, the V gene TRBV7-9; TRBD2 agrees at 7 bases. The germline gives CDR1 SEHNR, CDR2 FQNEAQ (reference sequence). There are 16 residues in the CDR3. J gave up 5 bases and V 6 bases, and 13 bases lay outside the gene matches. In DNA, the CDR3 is TGTGCCAGCAGGTCTCCCCCCAGCGGGACGCACAATGAGCAGTTCTTC. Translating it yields CASRSPPSGTHNEQFF. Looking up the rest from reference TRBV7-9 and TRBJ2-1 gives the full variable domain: DTGVSQNPRHKITKRGQNVTFRCDPISEHNRLYWYRQTLGQGPEFLTYFQNEAQLEKSRLLSDRFSAERPKGSFSTLEIQRTEQGDSAMYLCASRSPPSGTHNEQFFGPGTRLTVL.

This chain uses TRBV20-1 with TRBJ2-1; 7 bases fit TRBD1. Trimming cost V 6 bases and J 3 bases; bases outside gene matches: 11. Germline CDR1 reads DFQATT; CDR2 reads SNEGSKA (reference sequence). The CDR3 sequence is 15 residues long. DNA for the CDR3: TGCAGTGCGCGGCCCGGGACAGACCACTACAATGAGCAGTTCTTC. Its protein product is CSARPGTDHYNEQFF.

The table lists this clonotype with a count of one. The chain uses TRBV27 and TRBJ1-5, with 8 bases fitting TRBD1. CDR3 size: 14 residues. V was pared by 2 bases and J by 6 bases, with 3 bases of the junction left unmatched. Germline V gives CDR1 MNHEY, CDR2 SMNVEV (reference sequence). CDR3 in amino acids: CASSLQGAAQPQHF. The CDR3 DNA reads TGTGCCAGCAGTTTACAGGGGGCGGCTCAGCCCCAGCATTTT.

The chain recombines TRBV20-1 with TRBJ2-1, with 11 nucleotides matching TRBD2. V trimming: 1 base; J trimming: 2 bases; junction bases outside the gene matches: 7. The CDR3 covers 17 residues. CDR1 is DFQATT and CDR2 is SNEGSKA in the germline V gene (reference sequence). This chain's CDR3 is CSARGYTSGSTYNEQFF. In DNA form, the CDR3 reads TGCAGTGCTAGAGGTTATACTAGCGGGAGCACCTACAATGAGCAGTTCTTC.

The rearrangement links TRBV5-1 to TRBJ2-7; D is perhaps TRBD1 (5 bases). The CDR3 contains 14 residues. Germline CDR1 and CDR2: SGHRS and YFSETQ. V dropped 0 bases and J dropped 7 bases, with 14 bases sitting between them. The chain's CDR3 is CASSLERGLGEQYF. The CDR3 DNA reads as TGCGCCAGCAGCTTGGAAAGGGGTCTTGGGGAGCAGTACTTC.